What follows are 26 T cell receptor beta chains derived from one specimen sequenced in a study of early T cells in non-severe SARS-CoV-2 infection. Using its own MiXCR run on the 5' RACE reads, TCRdb lists one record per CDR3 protein. The profile shows tens of thousands of distinct CDR3 sequences, about an eighth of them singletons. The sequencing used whole blood, collected at baseline. These receptors were collected from an adult who was a healthcare worker with PCR-confirmed SARS-CoV-2 infection or an uninfected control (not recorded which).

This clonotype occurred once. The chain carries TRBV7-2 and TRBJ2-3, with D perhaps given as TRBD1 or TRBD2 (6 bases each). The V end was cut by 7 bases, the J end by 1 base, with 9 bases between. There are 13 residues in the CDR3. Germline CDR1 SGHTA, CDR2 FQGNSA. This CDR3 reads CASTRGRTDTQYF. CDR3 in DNA: TGTGCCAGCACCCGGGGGCGCACAGATACGCAGTATTTT.

This clonotype was picked up a small number of times. The chain combines TRBV19 with TRBJ2-3; no clear D gene. Germline V gene sequence: CDR1 LNHDA, CDR2 SQIVND (reference sequence). V was shortened by 4 bases and J by 0 bases, with 8 bases between the two germline ends. The CDR3 contains 14 residues. Written as DNA, the CDR3 is TGTGCCAGTAGTAGAGCCCCCAGCACAGATACGCAGTATTTT. As protein: CASSRAPSTDTQYF.

Worth noting for this clonotype: One base away lies a much larger clone, so this may be a sequencing read error. This sequence joins TRBV5-1 and TRBJ2-5; a possible D gene is TRBD1 (5 bases). Trimming left V 0 bases short and J 4 bases short, with 7 bases between. Germline values: CDR1 SGHRS, CDR2 YFSETQ. The CDR3 length is 13 residues. The CDR3 protein is CASSLEGAETQYF. DNA for the CDR3: TGCGCCAGCAGCTTGGAAGGGGCAGAGACCCAGTACTTC.

This clonotype has ten or more counts. This chain connects TRBV6-1 to TRBJ2-7; 7 bases fit TRBD2. CDR3 size: 12 residues. The germline gives CDR1 MNHNS, CDR2 SASEGT. Losses at the gene ends were 11 bases for V and 0 bases for J; bases not matched to a gene: 4. In nucleotides, the CDR3 is TGTGCCGGGAGCGGGGTCTCCTACGAGCAGTACTTC. Residues: CAGSGVSYEQYF.

The chain joins TRBV20-1 to TRBJ2-7; a weak D match, TRBD1 (6 bases). Trimming removed 3 bases at V and 1 base at J, with 10 bases between. Germline values: CDR1 DFQATT, CDR2 SNEGSKA (reference sequence). The CDR3 loop spans 13 amino acids. The CDR3 bases are TGCAGTGCTAGCCGGGACATTTCCTACGAGCAGTACTTC. It encodes CSASRDISYEQYF.

The table lists this clonotype with many counts. The rearrangement joins TRBV4-1 to TRBJ2-3; D is perhaps TRBD2 (5 bases). The CDR3 runs 18 residues. The V gene lost 1 base and the J gene lost 2 bases, with 19 bases spanning the gap. The germline V gene has CDR1 MGHRA and CDR2 YSYEKL. Here the CDR3 reads CASSQVPRKRRITDTQYF. The DNA of the CDR3 is TGCGCCAGCAGCCAAGTTCCGCGTAAGCGGAGAATCACAGATACGCAGTATTTT.

The genes are TRBV28 and TRBJ2-3, with 8 bases that match TRBD2. Germline CDR1 and CDR2: MDHEN and SYDVKM. V trimming: 10 bases; J trimming: 1 base; junction bases outside the gene matches: 10. The CDR3 length is 15 residues. CDR3 bases: TGTGCCACAGCGGCGGGGGGACTGGGCACAGATACGCAGTATTTT. Protein: CATAAGGLGTDTQYF.

This clonotype showed up many times. This chain joins TRBV30 and TRBJ1-4; 7 bases align to TRBD1. The CDR3 runs to 13 residues. The germline V gene encodes CDR1 GTSNPN and CDR2 SVGIG (reference sequence). V trimming: 2 bases; J trimming: 7 bases; junction bases outside the gene matches: 4. CDR3 in amino acids: CAWSLQGIEKLFF. As DNA, the CDR3 is TGTGCCTGGAGTTTACAGGGGATTGAAAAACTGTTTTTT.

This chain uses TRBV7-2 with TRBJ1-4, with 9 bases aligning to TRBD1. This CDR3 contains 16 residues. The ends lost 5 bases at V and 0 bases at J; junction bases unmatched: 4. Germline V gene data show CDR1 as SGHTA and CDR2 as FQGNSA. CDR3 sequence reads: CASSETGGATNEKLFF. The CDR3 DNA sequence: TGTGCCAGCAGCGAAACAGGGGGCGCAACTAATGAAAAACTGTTTTTT.

This clonotype was counted between two and nine times. The V gene is TRBV27, the J gene TRBJ2-5; no reliable D call. The CDR3 extends over 13 amino acids. Trimming cost V 6 bases and J 4 bases, with 12 bases left between them. Germline CDR1 MNHEY, CDR2 SMNVEV (reference sequence). The CDR3 is CASRPDLSETQYF. CDR3 DNA sequence: TGTGCCAGCAGACCCGACCTGTCAGAGACCCAGTACTTC.

The chain recombines TRBV6-2 or TRBV6-3 with TRBJ2-7; no definite D call. The V gene lost 6 bases and the J gene lost 6 bases, with 15 bases spanning the gap. Germline CDR1 is MNHEY and CDR2 is SVGEGT. There are 13 residues in the CDR3. The CDR3 loop is CASSPHHDGEQYF. In nucleotides, the CDR3 is TGTGCCAGCAGCCCCCACCATGACGGCGAGCAGTACTTC.

The chain carries TRBV30 and TRBJ2-7; D tentatively reads TRBD1 or TRBD2 (5 bases each). This CDR3 contains 14 residues. Looked up from germline, CDR1 is GTSNPN and CDR2 is SVGIG (reference sequence). V dropped 4 bases and J dropped 6 bases, with 19 bases sitting between them. The CDR3 coding sequence is TGTGCCTGGACCCGGGACCGGCTGGGGTCCGAGCAGTACTTC. Translating gives CAWTRDRLGSEQYF. The full variable domain, in which reference TRBV30 and TRBJ2-7 provide the parts outside the CDR3, is SQTIHQWPATLVQPVGSPLSLECTVEGTSNPNLYWYRQAAGRGLQLLFYSVGIGQISSEVPQNLSASRPQDRQFILSSKKLLLSDSGFYLCAWTRDRLGSEQYFGPGTRLTVT.

At least ten counts were recorded for this clonotype. The rearrangement joins TRBV18 to TRBJ1-5; no clear D gene. V shed 5 bases and J shed 0 bases, with 8 bases lying between them. This CDR3 region has 14 residues. CDR1 is KGHSH and CDR2 is LQKENI in the germline V gene. CDR3 nucleotide sequence: TGTGCCAGCTCAGCGGGCTATAGCAATCAGCCCCAGCATTTT. This translates into CASSAGYSNQPQHF. The variable domain in full, with the rest retrieved from reference TRBV18 and TRBJ1-5, is NAGVMQNPRHLVRRRGQEARLRCSPMKGHSHVYWYRQLPEEGLKFMVYLQKENIIDESGMPKERFSAEFPKEGPSILRIQQVVRGDSAAYFCASSAGYSNQPQHFGDGTRLSIL.

This clonotype came up a few times. CDR3 sequence reads: CASSLGQHTEAFF. The DNA of the CDR3 is TGTGCCAGCAGTTTGGGCCAGCACACTGAAGCTTTCTTT. V usage is TRBV27 and J usage is TRBJ1-1; D remains unclear. This CDR3 has 13 residues. Trimming took 3 bases from V and 3 from J, leaving 8 bases between them. CDR1 is MNHEY, CDR2 SMNVEV, per germline (reference sequence).

CDR3 region: CATSRDPPGGGTDTQYF. For the CDR3, the DNA is TGTGCCACCAGCAGAGATCCGCCTGGGGGGGGCACAGATACGCAGTATTTT. The J gene is TRBJ2-3, the V gene TRBV15; 7 positions agree with TRBD2. The V gene's germline CDR1 is LNHNV and CDR2 YYDKDF (reference sequence). The junction had 7 bases not matched to a gene; V was cut back by 0 bases and J by 1 base. This CDR3 contains 17 residues.

This clonotype showed up just a few times. The V gene is TRBV13, the J gene TRBJ2-1; 7 nucleotides match TRBD1. CDR3 length: 15 amino acids. CDR1 and CDR2 (germline): PRHDT, FYEKMQ (reference sequence). The ends lost 5 bases at V and 0 bases at J; junction bases unmatched: 4. In DNA, the CDR3 is TGTGCCAGCAGCCAGACAGGGATCTCCTACAATGAGCAGTTCTTC. Amino acids: CASSQTGISYNEQFF.

V is TRBV4-1 and J is TRBJ2-7; D is unresolved. Trimming took off 0 bases at V and 0 bases at J, with 9 bases between the two ends. Germline V gene data show CDR1 as MGHRA and CDR2 as YSYEKL. The CDR3 runs 15 residues. CDR3 sequence reads: CASSQDPGFSYEQYF. For the CDR3, the DNA is TGCGCCAGCAGCCAAGATCCCGGGTTCTCCTACGAGCAGTACTTC.

The CDR3 DNA is TGTGCCAGCAGCTTTTCCTCCCGGGTAACCCTCCACTTT. This codes for CASSFSSRVTLHF. The chain carries TRBV5-6 and TRBJ1-6; no clear D gene. This CDR3 spans 13 amino acids. The V gene's germline CDR1 is SGHDT and CDR2 YYEEEE. Deletions cut 2 bases from V and 14 bases from J, with 14 bases between.

This clonotype was recorded many times. The genes are TRBV20-1 and TRBJ2-3; the D gene is possibly TRBD2 (5 bases). This CDR3 spans 15 amino acids. Between the trimmed V and J ends, which lost 2 bases and 3 bases, there was a span of 15 bases. Per the germline V gene, CDR1 is DFQATT and CDR2 is SNEGSKA (reference sequence). This CDR3 reads CSARQTPLGTDTQYF. CDR3 DNA: TGCAGTGCTAGACAAACCCCACTAGGAACAGATACGCAGTATTTT.

There are a few counts of this clonotype. The chain joins TRBV3-1 to TRBJ1-3; no reliable D call. The CDR3 consists of 15 residues. Germline V gene lookup returns CDR1 LGHDT and CDR2 YNNKEL (reference sequence). V lost 4 bases and J 2 bases, leaving 12 bases between the germline ends. This CDR3 is CASSPSSMAGNTIYF. The CDR3, as DNA: TGTGCCAGCAGCCCCTCGTCTATGGCTGGAAACACCATATATTTT.

The chain couples TRBV6-2 or TRBV6-3 to TRBJ2-2; D not certain. The germline CDR1 and CDR2 sequences are MNHEY and SVGEGT. Between the trimmed V and J ends, which lost 2 bases and 7 bases, there was a span of 8 bases. The CDR3 has 13 amino acids. The CDR3 sequence is CASSYLSGGELFF. The DNA of the CDR3 is TGTGCCAGCAGTTACCTTTCAGGCGGGGAGCTGTTTTTT.

This clonotype was seen only a few times. The chain employs TRBV10-3 and TRBJ2-2, with TRBD1 matching over 8 bases. Germline CDR1 and CDR2: ENHRY and SYGVKD. The ends lost 6 bases at V and 5 bases at J; junction bases unmatched: 8. The CDR3 totals 15 residues. CDR3 sequence: CAISTGTGITGELFF. The DNA for the CDR3 is TGTGCCATCAGCACCGGGACAGGCATAACCGGGGAGCTGTTTTTT.

A few counts support this clonotype. The chain links TRBV10-3 to TRBJ2-2, with 12 bases matching TRBD2. Trimming cost V 6 bases and J 7 bases; bases outside gene matches: 6. Germline V gene lookup returns CDR1 ENHRY and CDR2 SYGVKD. The CDR3 has 15 residues. CDR3 DNA: TGTGCCATCAGCGGGACTAGCGGGCTCGACGGGGAGCTGTTTTTT. Protein sequence: CAISGTSGLDGELFF.

The chain joins TRBV10-3 to TRBJ1-4, with D perhaps TRBD1 (6 bases). Trimming left V 3 bases short and J 5 bases short, with 10 bases between. The CDR3 spans 14 residues. Germline-derived CDR1 and CDR2 are ENHRY and SYGVKD. The CDR3 loop is CAISDTGPNEKLFF. CDR3 bases: TGTGCCATCAGTGATACAGGGCCGAATGAAAAACTGTTTTTT.

V usage is TRBV3-1 and J usage is TRBJ2-5, with TRBD2 matching over 9 bases. V lost 4 bases, J lost 5 bases, and 8 bases stayed unmatched. The CDR3 has 15 amino acids. Per germline, CDR1 LGHDT and CDR2 YNNKEL (reference sequence). The CDR3 spells CASSPTASGKETQYF. The CDR3 DNA reads TGTGCCAGCAGCCCGACAGCTAGCGGGAAGGAGACCCAGTACTTC.

The rearrangement joins TRBV11-2 to TRBJ2-3; D unresolved. V dropped 3 bases and J dropped 6 bases, with 22 bases sitting between them. In germline, CDR1 is SGHAT, CDR2 FQNNGV. This CDR3 is 17 amino acids long. The CDR3 protein is CASSLGNGPRSSDTQYF. The CDR3 DNA reads TGTGCCAGCAGCTTGGGAAACGGCCCGAGATCTAGTGATACGCAGTATTTT.